Following are 23 T cell receptor beta chains from one sample sequenced in a study of shared clonotypes between healthy human individuals. Here immunoSEQ multiplex PCR was the method, and the copy in TCRdb shows in-frame clones only, minus some. The top ten clones hold less than 0.15% of a sample with 2 million to 2.5 million clones, 90% to 97% of them seen once. Sequencing was done on a sample of naive CD4+ T cells sorted from blood. Subset noted: CD45RA+ positively selected. Receptors were obtained from a man between 18 and 35 years old in good health.

The genes are TRBV2 and TRBJ1-4, with TRBD1 matching over 8 bases. The CDR3 has 17 amino acids. Germline CDR1 reads SNHLY; CDR2 reads FYNNEI. V trimming: 7 bases; J trimming: 8 bases; junction bases outside the gene matches: 18. The CDR3 here is CASNGPPGTGGREKLFF. The CDR3 region has the DNA TGTGCCAGCAATGGTCCCCCCGGAACAGGGGGGAGGGAAAAACTGTTTTTT.

The chain carries TRBV6-6 and TRBJ2-7; no clear D gene. CDR1 and CDR2 (germline): MNHNY, SVGAGI (reference sequence). V was cut by 6 bases and J by 2 bases, with 8 bases left in between. The CDR3 extends over 12 amino acids. The CDR3 nucleotides are TGTGCCAGCAGCGAGCCGACCTACGAGCAGTACTTC. Residues: CASSEPTYEQYF.

The chain uses TRBV9 and TRBJ2-7, with a tentative D call TRBD2 (7 bases). The V end was cut by 4 bases, the J end by 3 bases, with 14 bases between. CDR3 length: 14 amino acids. The V gene's germline CDR1 is SGDLS and CDR2 YYNGEE. CDR3 protein: CASSPQGRVYEQYF. The CDR3, as DNA: TGTGCCAGCAGCCCCCAGGGGAGGGTCTACGAGCAGTACTTC.

This CDR3 is CASSLKGRETQYF. The CDR3 coding sequence is TGTGCCAGCAGCTTAAAAGGGCGGGAGACCCAGTACTTC. This rearrangement joins TRBV7-2 to TRBJ2-5; D ambiguous. Germline V gene sequence: CDR1 SGHTA, CDR2 FQGNSA. CDR3 length: 13 amino acids. Between the trimmed V and J ends, which lost 2 bases and 5 bases, there was a span of 9 bases. Filled out from reference TRBV7-2 and TRBJ2-5, the complete variable domain reads GAGVSQSPSNKVTEKGKDVELRCDPISGHTALYWYRQSLGQGLEFLIYFQGNSAPDKSGLPSDRFSAERTGGSVSTLTIQRTQQEDSAVYLCASSLKGRETQYFGPGTRLLVL.

The gene calls are TRBV11-2 and TRBJ2-4; maybe TRBD2 (6 bases). The CDR3 sequence is 16 residues long. The germline V gene encodes CDR1 SGHAT and CDR2 FQNNGV. V gave up 5 bases and J gave up 1 base, with 15 bases separating them. CDR3 nucleotides: TGTGCCAGCAGCATCTCTAGCGACCCTGCCAAAAACATTCAGTACTTC. Its translation: CASSISSDPAKNIQYF.

The chain employs TRBV7-9 and TRBJ1-3, with 7 bases aligning to TRBD1. With 5 bases clipped from V and 2 bases from J, the junction kept 6 bases outside the gene matches. The CDR3 extends over 15 amino acids. CDR1 SEHNR and CDR2 FQNEAQ come from the germline V gene (reference sequence). The CDR3 region is CASSQGTVAGNTIYF. In DNA form, the CDR3 reads TGTGCCAGCAGCCAGGGGACAGTAGCTGGAAACACCATATATTTT.

The chain uses TRBV5-6 and TRBJ1-1; 9 bases fit TRBD1. The junction had 3 bases not matched to a gene; V was cut back by 2 bases and J by 1 base. The CDR3 consists of 15 residues. Germline loops: CDR1 SGHDT, CDR2 YYEEEE. CDR3 DNA: TGTGCCAGCAGCTTAAACAGGGGGCGGAACACTGAAGCTTTCTTT. Translation gives CASSLNRGRNTEAFF.

The gene calls are TRBV5-4 and TRBJ2-1; TRBD2 matches at 10 bases. This CDR3 spans 17 amino acids. The germline V gene encodes CDR1 SGHNT and CDR2 YYREEE (reference sequence). Trimming removed 1 base from V and 7 bases from J; junction bases left unmatched: 11. The CDR3 loop reads CASSLTRTSGGLNEQFF. The CDR3 DNA sequence: TGTGCCAGCAGCTTGACCAGGACTAGCGGAGGTTTGAATGAGCAGTTCTTC. Filled out from reference TRBV5-4 and TRBJ2-1, the complete variable domain reads ETGVTQSPTHLIKTRGQQVTLRCSSQSGHNTVSWYQQALGQGPQFIFQYYREEENGRGNFPPRFSGLQFPNYSSELNVNALELDDSALYLCASSLTRTSGGLNEQFFGPGTRLTVL.

This chain links TRBV19 with TRBJ1-5, with TRBD1 identical over 9 bases. CDR1 is LNHDA and CDR2 is SQIVND in the germline V gene (reference sequence). V trimming: 5 bases; J trimming: 6 bases; junction bases outside the gene matches: 2. The length of the CDR3 is 13 residues. The CDR3 sequence is CASSAQGAQPQHF. CDR3 in DNA: TGTGCCAGTAGTGCACAGGGGGCTCAGCCCCAGCATTTT.

Turning to this clone: Other DNA sequences of this sample code for an identical CDR3. The J gene is TRBJ2-7, the V gene TRBV28; D remains ambiguous. V dropped 5 bases and J dropped 3 bases, with 11 bases sitting between them. This CDR3 has 13 amino acids. Germline CDR1 reads MDHEN; CDR2 reads SYDVKM. DNA of the CDR3: TGTGCCAGCAGTCGACCCGGTGTCTACGAGCAGTACTTC. This encodes CASSRPGVYEQYF. Drawing the rest from reference TRBV28 and TRBJ2-7, the complete variable domain is DVKVTQSSRYLVKRTGEKVFLECVQDMDHENMFWYRQDPGLGLRLIYFSYDVKMKEKGDIPEGYSVSREKKERFSLILESASTNQTSMYLCASSRPGVYEQYFGPGTRLTVT.

The chain uses TRBV29-1 and TRBJ2-5, with a weak D call TRBD1 (6 bases). Trimming took off 5 bases at V and 5 bases at J, with 27 bases between the two ends. The CDR3 runs to 17 residues. Germline CDR1 and CDR2: SQVTM and ANQGSEA. The CDR3 loop reads CSVLGRGSPYGRETQYF. For the CDR3, the DNA is TGCAGCGTTTTGGGCAGGGGATCCCCCTATGGAAGGGAGACCCAGTACTTC.

For this clone: This sample also contains other DNA sequences that code for the same CDR3. This chain joins TRBV6-1 and TRBJ1-2; D might be TRBD1 (5 bases). The length of the CDR3 is 14 residues. V was shortened by 0 bases and J by 8 bases, with 13 bases between the two germline ends. Germline V gene data show CDR1 as MNHNS and CDR2 as SASEGT. CDR3 DNA sequence: TGTGCCAGCAGTGAAGCGCAAGGGGCCTGGGGCTACACCTTC. Its protein is CASSEAQGAWGYTF.

This clone appeared once. The V call is TRBV28, the J call TRBJ2-3, with 9 bases identical to TRBD2. The CDR3 loop spans 15 amino acids. Germline CDR1 is MDHEN and CDR2 is SYDVKM. Losses at the gene ends were 5 bases for V and 4 bases for J; bases not matched to a gene: 7. This CDR3 reads CASSPRGGGADTQYF. Here the CDR3 DNA reads TGTGCCAGCAGTCCGCGGGGGGGCGGCGCAGATACGCAGTATTTT.

The chain links TRBV6-1 to TRBJ2-2; D call uncertain. The germline gives CDR1 MNHNS, CDR2 SASEGT. Trimming took 9 bases from V and 4 from J, leaving 18 bases between them. CDR3 length equals 15 residues. This CDR3 reads CASYLGIFSTGELFF. The CDR3 bases are TGTGCCAGTTACCTAGGGATTTTTAGCACCGGGGAGCTGTTTTTT.

CDR3 residues: CASSSQLVSGELFF. DNA of the CDR3: TGTGCCAGCAGCTCCCAACTAGTATCCGGGGAGCTGTTTTTT. The J gene is TRBJ2-2, the V gene TRBV5-4; D may be TRBD2 (5 bases). V was pared by 3 bases and J by 6 bases, with 12 bases between. This CDR3 spans 14 amino acids. Germline values: CDR1 SGHNT, CDR2 YYREEE (reference sequence).

This clone was seen just once. CDR3 nucleotide sequence: TGTGCCAGCATGGCGGGCATGAACACTGAAGCTTTCTTT. Translating it yields CASMAGMNTEAFF. The chain recombines TRBV6-1 with TRBJ1-1; D gene unclear. Germline lookup yields CDR1 MNHNS and CDR2 SASEGT. V lost 7 bases and J lost 0, with 9 bases in between. The CDR3 totals 13 residues.

The rearrangement uses TRBV19 and TRBJ2-7; D is ambiguous. Trimming removed 0 bases at V and 0 bases at J, with 9 bases between. Germline CDR1 LNHDA, CDR2 SQIVND (reference sequence). This CDR3 spans 15 amino acids. Here the CDR3 reads CASSIDSSSSYEQYF. In DNA form, the CDR3 reads TGTGCCAGTAGTATAGACAGTTCCTCCTCCTACGAGCAGTACTTC.

This sequence joins TRBV7-9 and TRBJ2-6, with D perhaps matching TRBD1 (6 bases). The CDR3 spans 16 residues. Between the trimmed V and J ends, which lost 7 bases and 4 bases, there was a span of 17 bases. Germline CDR1 is SEHNR and CDR2 is FQNEAQ (reference sequence). The CDR3 DNA sequence: TGTGCCAGCACCGGAAACTGGGGGCTCGGGGCCAACGTCCTGACTTTC. This encodes CASTGNWGLGANVLTF.

As to this clone: The sample carries other DNA sequences with the same CDR3. This chain joins TRBV29-1 and TRBJ2-5; D is perhaps TRBD1 or TRBD2 (5 bases each). Germline lookup yields CDR1 SQVTM and CDR2 ANQGSEA. Trimming pared 5 bases from V and 5 bases from J, leaving 12 bases between. The CDR3 has 12 residues. Here the CDR3 DNA reads TGCAGCGTTCTAGGTGAGGGGGAGACCCAGTACTTC. It codes for CSVLGEGETQYF.

This sequence joins TRBV18 and TRBJ1-4; 7 nucleotides match TRBD1. The junction had 7 bases not matched to a gene; V was cut back by 2 bases and J by 7 bases. This CDR3 is built from 15 residues. Germline lookup yields CDR1 KGHSH and CDR2 LQKENI. The CDR3 here is CASSPRGQGGEKLFF. CDR3 in DNA: TGTGCCAGCTCACCAAGGGGGCAGGGCGGTGAAAAACTGTTTTTT.

The chain combines TRBV2 with TRBJ1-6; perhaps TRBD1 as D (5 bases). Looked up from germline, CDR1 is SNHLY and CDR2 is FYNNEI. There are 13 residues in the CDR3. V lost 7 bases and J lost 14, with 18 bases in between. The CDR3 sequence is CASNDIGAGALHF. Written as DNA, the CDR3 is TGTGCCAGCAATGACATCGGGGCGGGAGCCCTCCACTTT.

The genes are TRBV5-4 and TRBJ2-3, with D tentatively TRBD2 (5 bases). The CDR3 runs 19 residues. Germline-derived CDR1 and CDR2 are SGHNT and YYREEE (reference sequence). Trimming shortened V by 1 base and J by 0 bases, and 21 bases separated the two germline ends. The CDR3 here is CASSLYSPASLISTDTQYF. The CDR3 nucleotides read TGTGCCAGCAGCTTGTATTCCCCCGCTAGCCTGATTAGCACAGATACGCAGTATTTT.

The V gene is TRBV10-3, the J gene TRBJ1-2, with 8 bases aligning to TRBD1. This CDR3 contains 14 residues. V dropped 4 bases and J dropped 4; count of bases not matched to a gene: 5. Germline CDR1 reads ENHRY; CDR2 reads SYGVKD. The CDR3 DNA is TGTGCCATCAGTGCAGACAGGGGTGGCTATGGCTACACCTTC. This sequence encodes CAISADRGGYGYTF.